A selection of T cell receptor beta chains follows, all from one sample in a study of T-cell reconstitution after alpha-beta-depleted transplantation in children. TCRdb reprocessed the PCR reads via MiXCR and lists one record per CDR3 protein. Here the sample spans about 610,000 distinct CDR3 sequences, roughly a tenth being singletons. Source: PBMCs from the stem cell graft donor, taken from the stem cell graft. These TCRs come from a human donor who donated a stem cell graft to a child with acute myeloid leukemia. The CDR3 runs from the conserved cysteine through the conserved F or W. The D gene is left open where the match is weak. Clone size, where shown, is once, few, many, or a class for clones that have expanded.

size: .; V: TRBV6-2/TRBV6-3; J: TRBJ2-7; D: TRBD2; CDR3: CASGFVPGLAGAYEQYF; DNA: TGTGCCAGCGGATTCGTCCCGGGACTAGCGGGAGCCTACGAGCAGTACTTC
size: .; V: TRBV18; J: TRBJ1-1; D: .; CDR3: CASSSGLLNTEAFF; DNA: TGTGCCAGCTCTTCCGGCCTGCTGAACACTGAAGCTTTCTTT
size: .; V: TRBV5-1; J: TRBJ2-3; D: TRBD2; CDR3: CASSPFRTSGSTDTQYF; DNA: TGCGCCAGCAGCCCCTTTAGGACTAGCGGGAGTACAGATACGCAGTATTTT
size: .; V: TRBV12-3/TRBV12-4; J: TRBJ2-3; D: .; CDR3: CASSLSRVLDTQYF; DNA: TGTGCCAGCAGTTTATCCAGGGTACTAGATACGCAGTATTTT
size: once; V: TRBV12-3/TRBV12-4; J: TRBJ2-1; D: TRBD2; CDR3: CASSLTSAPRNEQFF; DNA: TGTGCCAGCAGTCTGACTAGCGCCCCACGGAATGAGCAGTTCTTC
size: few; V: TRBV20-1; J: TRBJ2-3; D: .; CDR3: CSARVRTSTDTQYF; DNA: TGCAGTGCTAGAGTGAGGACTAGCACAGATACGCAGTATTTT
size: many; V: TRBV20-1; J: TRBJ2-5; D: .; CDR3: CSANSDLETQYF; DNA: TGCAGTGCTAATAGCGATTTGGAGACCCAGTACTTC
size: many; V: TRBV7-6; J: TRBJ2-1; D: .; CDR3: CASSPTKGTLLHNEQFF; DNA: TGTGCCAGCAGCCCTACTAAAGGGACTCTCCTTCACAATGAGCAGTTCTTC
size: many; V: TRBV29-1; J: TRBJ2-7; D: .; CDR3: CSVEGPGSDEQYF; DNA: TGCAGCGTTGAAGGTCCAGGGTCGGACGAGCAGTACTTC
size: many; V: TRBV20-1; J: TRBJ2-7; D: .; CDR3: CSALGQVKDEQYF; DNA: TGCAGTGCTCTGGGGCAGGTAAAGGACGAGCAGTACTTC
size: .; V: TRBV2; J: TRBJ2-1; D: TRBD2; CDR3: CASSVWREEGNEQFF; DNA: TGTGCCAGCAGTGTATGGCGGGAGGAAGGTAATGAGCAGTTCTTC
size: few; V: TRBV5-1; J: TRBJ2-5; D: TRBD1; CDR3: CASIPTGGEETQYF; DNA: TGCGCCAGCATCCCGACAGGGGGCGAGGAGACCCAGTACTTC
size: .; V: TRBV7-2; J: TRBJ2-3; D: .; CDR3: CASSLAGGLGWADTQYF; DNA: TGTGCCAGCAGCTTAGCGGGGGGACTTGGGTGGGCAGATACGCAGTATTTT
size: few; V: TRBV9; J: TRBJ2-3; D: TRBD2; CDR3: CASSYGGDRETDTQYF; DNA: TGTGCCAGCAGCTATGGGGGGGATAGGGAGACAGATACGCAGTATTTT
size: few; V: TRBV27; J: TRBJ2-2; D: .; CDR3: CASSLEGTGTGELFF; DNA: TGTGCCAGCAGTTTGGAGGGTACCGGAACCGGGGAGCTGTTTTTT
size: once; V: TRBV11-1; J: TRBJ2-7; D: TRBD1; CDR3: CASSWTLDSGTAKSYEQYF; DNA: TGTGCCAGCAGCTGGACCTTGGACTCCGGGACAGCCAAAAGCTACGAGCAGTACTTC
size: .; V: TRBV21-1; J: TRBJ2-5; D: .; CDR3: CASSKGGQQQGPQETQYF; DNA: TGTGCCAGCAGCAAAGGGGGGCAGCAACAAGGGCCCCAAGAGACCCAGTACTTC
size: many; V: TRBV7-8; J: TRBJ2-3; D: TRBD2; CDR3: CASSLWGGGTDTQYF; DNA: TGTGCCAGCAGCTTATGGGGGGGAGGCACAGATACGCAGTATTTT
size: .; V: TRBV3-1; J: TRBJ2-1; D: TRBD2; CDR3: CASSRMTSGSYNEQFF; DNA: TGTGCCAGCAGCCGGATGACTAGCGGGAGCTACAATGAGCAGTTCTTC
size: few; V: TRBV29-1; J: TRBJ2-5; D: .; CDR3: CSVADSSETQYF; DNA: TGCAGCGTTGCTGACAGTTCAGAGACCCAGTACTTC
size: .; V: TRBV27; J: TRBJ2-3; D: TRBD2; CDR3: CASNTLEFAGGPTDTQYF; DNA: TGTGCCAGCAACACCCTCGAGTTCGCGGGAGGGCCAACAGATACGCAGTATTTT
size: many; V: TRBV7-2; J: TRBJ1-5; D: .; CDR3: CASSLVGTMGGGQPQHF; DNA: TGTGCCAGCAGCTTAGTCGGTACCATGGGGGGGGGTCAGCCCCAGCATTTT
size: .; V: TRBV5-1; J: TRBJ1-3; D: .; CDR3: CASSLEPGRISGNTIYF; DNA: TGCGCCAGCAGCTTGGAGCCCGGACGGATCTCTGGAAACACCATATATTTT
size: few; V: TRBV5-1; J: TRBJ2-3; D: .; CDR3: CASSLVPAGAYSTDTQYF; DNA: TGCGCCAGCAGCTTGGTTCCAGCGGGCGCCTATAGCACAGATACGCAGTATTTT
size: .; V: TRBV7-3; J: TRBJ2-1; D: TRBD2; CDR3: CASSLLLAGVQEQFF; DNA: TGTGCCAGCAGCTTATTACTAGCGGGGGTCCAAGAGCAGTTCTTC
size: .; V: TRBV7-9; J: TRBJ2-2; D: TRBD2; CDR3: CASSFGSGSYTGELFF; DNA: TGTGCCAGCAGCTTCGGGAGCGGGAGTTATACCGGGGAGCTGTTTTTT
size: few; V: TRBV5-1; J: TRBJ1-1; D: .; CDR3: CASSLQRVNTEAFF; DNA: TGCGCCAGCAGCTTGCAAAGGGTGAACACTGAAGCTTTCTTT
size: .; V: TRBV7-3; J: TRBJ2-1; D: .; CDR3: CASSAGTSYNEQFF; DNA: TGTGCCAGCAGCGCAGGGACTTCCTACAATGAGCAGTTCTTC
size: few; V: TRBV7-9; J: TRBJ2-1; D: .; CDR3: CASSLVGLEQFF; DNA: TGTGCCAGCAGCTTAGTAGGCCTCGAGCAGTTCTTC
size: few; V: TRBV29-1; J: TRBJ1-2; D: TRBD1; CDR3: CSVAGGRNGYTF; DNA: TGCAGCGTTGCAGGGGGCCGTAATGGCTACACCTTC
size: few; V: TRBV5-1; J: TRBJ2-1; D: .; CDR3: CASSLNSLKNNEQFF; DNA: TGCGCCAGCAGCTTGAATAGCCTTAAAAACAATGAGCAGTTCTTC
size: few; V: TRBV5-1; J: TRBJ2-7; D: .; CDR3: CASSLATTIESEQYF; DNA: TGCGCCAGCAGCTTGGCCACAACCATTGAAAGCGAGCAGTACTTC
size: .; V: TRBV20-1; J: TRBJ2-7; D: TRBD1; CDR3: CSAEQGPEQYF; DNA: TGCAGTGCTGAACAGGGGCCCGAGCAGTACTTC
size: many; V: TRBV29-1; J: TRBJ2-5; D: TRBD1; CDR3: CSVDPGTAQETQYF; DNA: TGCAGCGTTGACCCGGGGACAGCGCAAGAGACCCAGTACTTC
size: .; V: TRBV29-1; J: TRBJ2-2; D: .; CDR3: CSVRKAESTGELFF; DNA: TGCAGCGTTAGGAAGGCAGAGAGCACCGGGGAGCTGTTTTTT
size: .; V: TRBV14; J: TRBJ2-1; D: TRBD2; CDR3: CGSGGRADNEQFF; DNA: TGCGGCTCTGGCGGGAGGGCCGACAATGAGCAGTTCTTC
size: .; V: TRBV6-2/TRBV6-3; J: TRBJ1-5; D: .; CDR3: CASNGGKDRNSNQPQHF; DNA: TGTGCCAGCAATGGGGGGAAGGACAGAAATAGCAATCAGCCCCAGCATTTT
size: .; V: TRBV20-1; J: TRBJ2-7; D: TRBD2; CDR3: CSARGLAEGGEQYF; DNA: TGCAGTGCCCGGGGACTAGCGGAGGGGGGCGAGCAGTACTTC
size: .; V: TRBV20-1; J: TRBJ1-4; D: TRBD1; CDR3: CSGTGGTGDEKLFF; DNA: TGCAGTGGCACAGGGGGGACAGGCGACGAAAAACTGTTTTTT
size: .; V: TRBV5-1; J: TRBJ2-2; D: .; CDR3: CASREGELDTGELFF; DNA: TGCGCCAGCAGGGAAGGGGAGTTGGACACCGGGGAGCTGTTTTTT
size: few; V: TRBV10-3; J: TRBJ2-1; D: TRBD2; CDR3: CATGTSGRLSSSYNEQFF; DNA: TGTGCCACCGGGACTAGCGGGCGCTTAAGTAGCTCCTACAATGAGCAGTTCTTC
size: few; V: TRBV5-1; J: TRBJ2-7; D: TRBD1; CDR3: CASCFGTGGPRDFYEQYF; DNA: TGCGCCAGCTGCTTCGGGACAGGGGGCCCCCGCGACTTTTACGAGCAGTACTTC
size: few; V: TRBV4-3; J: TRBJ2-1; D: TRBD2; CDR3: CASSRGLAGGYEQFF; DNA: TGCGCCAGCAGCCGCGGACTAGCGGGAGGGTATGAGCAGTTCTTC
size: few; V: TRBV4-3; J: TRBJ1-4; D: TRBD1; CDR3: CASSPLSGQGISELFF; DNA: TGCGCCAGCAGCCCTCTCTCGGGACAGGGGATTTCGGAACTGTTTTTT
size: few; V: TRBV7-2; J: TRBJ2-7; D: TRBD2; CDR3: CASSPTLAEDYEQYF; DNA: TGTGCCAGCAGCCCAACCCTAGCGGAAGACTACGAGCAGTACTTC
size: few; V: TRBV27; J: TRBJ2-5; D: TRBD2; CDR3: CASSLSGLARETQYF; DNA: TGTGCCAGCAGTTTATCAGGACTAGCAAGAGAGACCCAGTACTTC
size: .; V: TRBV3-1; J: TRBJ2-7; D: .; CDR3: CASSRGDSYEQYF; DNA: TGTGCCAGCAGCCGCGGAGACTCCTACGAGCAGTACTTC
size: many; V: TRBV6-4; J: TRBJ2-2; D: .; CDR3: CASGRANTGELFF; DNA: TGTGCCAGCGGCCGGGCAAACACCGGGGAGCTGTTTTTT
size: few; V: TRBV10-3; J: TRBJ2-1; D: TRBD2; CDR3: CAISPQGLAGGVPSNEQFF; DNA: TGTGCCATCAGTCCTCAGGGACTAGCGGGAGGTGTTCCCTCTAATGAGCAGTTCTTC
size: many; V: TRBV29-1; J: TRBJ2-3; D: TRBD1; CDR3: CSVDRTGGTDTQYF; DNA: TGCAGCGTTGATCGGACAGGGGGCACAGATACGCAGTATTTT
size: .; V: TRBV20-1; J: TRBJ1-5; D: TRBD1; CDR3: CSASGQGALEPQHF; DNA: TGCAGTGCCAGCGGACAGGGGGCTCTGGAGCCCCAGCATTTT
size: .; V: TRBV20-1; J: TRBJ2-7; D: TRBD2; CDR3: CSARTGGPYEQYF; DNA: TGCAGTGCTAGGACGGGAGGGCCCTACGAGCAGTACTTC
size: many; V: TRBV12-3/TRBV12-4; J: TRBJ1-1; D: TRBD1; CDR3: CASSLLDRGIAFF; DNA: TGTGCCAGCAGTCTTTTGGACAGGGGGATAGCTTTCTTT
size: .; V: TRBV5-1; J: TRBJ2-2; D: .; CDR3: CASSLNRRELFF; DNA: TGCGCCAGCAGCTTGAACCGGCGGGAGCTGTTTTTT
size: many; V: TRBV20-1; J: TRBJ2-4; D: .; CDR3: CSALSSGSGDIQYF; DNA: TGCAGTGCTCTCTCCAGCGGGTCCGGCGACATTCAGTACTTC
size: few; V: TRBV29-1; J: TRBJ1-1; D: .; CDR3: CSVARIVNTEAFF; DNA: TGCAGCGTTGCACGGATCGTGAACACTGAAGCTTTCTTT
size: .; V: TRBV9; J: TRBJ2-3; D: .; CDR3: CASSAGGSSTDTQYF; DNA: TGTGCCAGCAGCGCCGGTGGGTCTAGCACAGATACGCAGTATTTT
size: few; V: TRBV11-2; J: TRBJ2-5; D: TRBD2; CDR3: CASSFPGPGLAGPQETQYF; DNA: TGTGCCAGCAGCTTTCCGGGACCGGGACTAGCGGGACCTCAAGAGACCCAGTACTTC
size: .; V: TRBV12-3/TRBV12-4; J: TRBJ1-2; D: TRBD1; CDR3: CASSLDLTGPKF; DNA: TGTGCCAGCAGTTTAGACTTGACAGGGCCAAAGTTC